Shown below are 2 T cell receptor beta chains from a single sample sequenced in a study of CD8+ T cells in alopecia areata. It was cDNA, reverse transcribed from extracted RNA, that served as the sequencing template. Assay: immunoSEQ multiplex PCR; the TCRdb copy retains only in-frame clones and omits some. The table includes 150,000 to 180,000 clones, 45% to 55% detected once. Specimen: CD8+ T cells sorted from blood, collected at week 0. Receptors originate from a human donor with alopecia areata.

The genes are TRBV5-6 and TRBJ1-5, with no clear D. V dropped 4 bases and J dropped 1 base, with 3 bases sitting between them. The germline CDR1 and CDR2 sequences are SGHDT and YYEEEE. The CDR3 is made up of 12 amino acids. Here the CDR3 DNA reads TGTGCCAGCAGCCAGAGCAATCAGCCCCAGCATTTT. Residues: CASSQSNQPQHF.

This clone was picked up a small number of times. The rearrangement joins TRBV5-4 to TRBJ2-3; 8 bases agree with TRBD2. The trim removed 6 bases at V and 0 bases at J, leaving 6 bases unmatched. This CDR3 is 15 amino acids long. Germline V gives CDR1 SGHNT, CDR2 YYREEE (reference sequence). The CDR3 DNA reads as TGTGCCAGCACCCCGCGGGGGGCCAGCACAGATACGCAGTATTTT. Translation: CASTPRGASTDTQYF.